This T cell receptor beta chain is drawn from a study of cytomegalovirus exposure and HLA in healthy donors. Repertoires were generated with immunoSEQ multiplex PCR, while TCRdb's copy carries only in-frame clones and drops some. This sample has more than 300,000 clones, with 86% found just once. CDR3 length: 14 residues. V was shortened by 1 base and J by 8 bases, with 11 bases between the two germline ends. Germline V CDR1 and CDR2: SEHNR, FQNEAQ (reference sequence). Broader study findings: In vitro work confirmed that a few CMV-associated chains recognize CMV antigens. Cytomegalovirus-associated TCR beta chains were listed, numbering 150 to 200. First-cohort TCR clusters were later found to tend to co-occur in the roughly 130 validation repertoires.

As to this clone: Antigen specificity is unknown.

This clonotype originated in a woman between 18 and 30 years old in good health and CMV-seronegative. Specimen: PBMCs. The chain joins TRBV7-9 to TRBJ1-4; D unresolved. DNA of the CDR3: TGTGCCAGCAGCTTAGGGCAGGCGGGGGAAAAACTGTTTTTT. Amino acids: CASSLGQAGEKLFF. Complete variable domain (other parts from reference TRBV7-9 and TRBJ1-4): DTGVSQNPRHKITKRGQNVTFRCDPISEHNRLYWYRQTLGQGPEFLTYFQNEAQLEKSRLLSDRFSAERPKGSFSTLEIQRTEQGDSAMYLCASSLGQAGEKLFFGSGTQLSVL.